The 10 T cell receptor beta chains presented below share a single source sample, sequenced in a study of identical twins. TCRdb itself ran the 5' RACE reads through MiXCR, one entry per CDR3 protein. The table shows 1.5 million to 2 million distinct CDR3 sequences, with 32% occurring only once. The sample consisted of cord blood. These receptors all stem from a newborn girl in good health.

The chain has TRBV12-3 or TRBV12-4 and TRBJ2-2, with D possibly matching TRBD1 (5 bases). Trimming left V 3 bases short and J 1 base short, with 9 bases between. This CDR3 has 15 amino acids. The CDR3 protein is CASSFWGGNTGELFF. CDR3 in DNA: TGTGCCAGCAGTTTTTGGGGCGGGAACACCGGGGAGCTGTTTTTT.

This chain uses TRBV10-3 with TRBJ2-1, with TRBD1 matching over 7 bases. The better agreement between TRBJ2-7 and the DNA end casts doubt on the J call. The CDR3 has 14 residues. The germline gives CDR1 ENHRY, CDR2 SYGVKD. CDR3 DNA: TGTGCCATCGAGGGGGACAGCTCCTACAATGAGCAGTACTTC. As protein: CAIEGDSSYNEQYF.

The chain joins TRBV11-2 to TRBJ2-4; 10 bases are shared with TRBD2. This CDR3 region has 17 residues. The J segment lost 2 bases and the V segment lost 1 base, leaving 5 bases of the junction unmatched. The germline V gene encodes CDR1 SGHAT and CDR2 FQNNGV. The CDR3, as DNA: TGTGCCAGCAGCTTAGGGCCTAGCGGGAGAACCAAAAACATTCAGTACTTC. Its translation is CASSLGPSGRTKNIQYF. Variable domain in full (rest from reference TRBV11-2 and TRBJ2-4): EAGVAQSPRYKIIEKRQSVAFWCNPISGHATLYWYQQILGQGPKLLIQFQNNGVVDDSQLPKDRFSAERLKGVDSTLKIQPAKLEDSAVYLCASSLGPSGRTKNIQYFGAGTRLSVL.

The chain joins TRBV4-2 to TRBJ2-1; 10 bases are shared with TRBD2. The V gene end was trimmed by 2 bases and the J gene end by 5 bases; junction bases not matched to a gene: 6. This CDR3 is built from 16 residues. Germline values: CDR1 LGHNA, CDR2 YNFKEQ. This chain's CDR3 is CASSQRLAGEDNEQFF. CDR3 DNA: TGTGCCAGCAGCCAACGCCTAGCGGGAGAGGACAATGAGCAGTTCTTC.

This clonotype was detected a few times. V gene TRBV2 combines with J gene TRBJ1-6; weak D call: TRBD1 (5 bases). Between the trimmed V and J ends, which lost 6 bases and 5 bases, there was a span of 17 bases. Germline V gene sequence: CDR1 SNHLY, CDR2 FYNNEI. The CDR3 loop spans 16 amino acids. This CDR3 reads CASSAIRVPHNSPLHF. CDR3 nucleotides: TGTGCCAGCAGCGCCATCAGGGTCCCGCATAATTCACCCCTCCACTTT.

Of note for this clonotype: A much larger clone differs from this one at a single base, so this may be a read error. The chain employs TRBV14 and TRBJ1-2, with D possibly being TRBD1 (5 bases). V shed 4 bases and J shed 4 bases, with 19 bases lying between them. Germline CDR1 and CDR2: SGHDN and FVKESK. The CDR3 is 16 amino acids. The CDR3 bases are TGTGCCAGCAGCCGGGAAACCGGGGACGACTTCTATGGCTACACCTTC. Translation: CASSRETGDDFYGYTF.

J is TRBJ2-1 and V is TRBV20-1, with 7 bases matching TRBD2. V lost 8 bases, J lost 10 bases, and 8 bases stayed unmatched. Per germline, CDR1 DFQATT and CDR2 SNEGSKA (reference sequence). This CDR3 has 11 amino acids. CDR3 residues: CSPPKAGEQFF. DNA for the CDR3: TGCAGTCCACCAAAAGCGGGGGAGCAGTTCTTC.

This clonotype was counted at least ten times. The V gene is TRBV10-3, the J gene TRBJ2-5; D uncertain. V gave up 2 bases and J gave up 3 bases, with 13 bases separating them. This CDR3 comprises 15 residues. Germline assignment: CDR1 ENHRY and CDR2 SYGVKD. The CDR3 DNA follows: TGTGCCATCAGTGAGATTTTGGGAATAGAAGAGACCCAGTACTTC. This encodes CAISEILGIEETQYF.

V and J are TRBV6-2 or TRBV6-3 and TRBJ2-2, with D maybe TRBD2 (7 bases). V shed 2 bases and J shed 5 bases, with 12 bases lying between them. Germline values: CDR1 MNHEY, CDR2 SVGEGT. The CDR3 contains 15 residues. The CDR3, as DNA: TGTGCCAGCAGTTACAGGCGGGGGCCGACCGGGGAGCTGTTTTTT. Translating it yields CASSYRRGPTGELFF.

This clonotype has just a few counts. This chain links TRBV10-1 with TRBJ2-1, with 10 nucleotides matching TRBD2. Trimming took 6 bases from V and 6 from J; bases not matched to a gene: 5. The CDR3 covers 14 residues. Germline assignment: CDR1 WNHNN and CDR2 SYGVQD (reference sequence). This CDR3 is CASSSGGAVNEQFF. CDR3 bases: TGCGCCAGCAGCAGCGGGGGGGCGGTCAATGAGCAGTTCTTC.